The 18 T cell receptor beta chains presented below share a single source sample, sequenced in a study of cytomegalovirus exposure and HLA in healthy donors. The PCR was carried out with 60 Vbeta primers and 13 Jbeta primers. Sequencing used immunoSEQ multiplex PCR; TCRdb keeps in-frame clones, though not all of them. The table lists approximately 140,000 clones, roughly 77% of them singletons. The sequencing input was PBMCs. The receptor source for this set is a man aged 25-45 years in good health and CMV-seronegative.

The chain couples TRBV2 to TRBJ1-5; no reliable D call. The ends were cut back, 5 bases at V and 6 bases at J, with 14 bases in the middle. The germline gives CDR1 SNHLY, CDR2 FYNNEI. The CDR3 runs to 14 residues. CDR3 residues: CASSSGLEGQPQHF. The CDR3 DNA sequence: TGTGCCAGCAGTTCTGGACTGGAGGGTCAGCCCCAGCATTTT.

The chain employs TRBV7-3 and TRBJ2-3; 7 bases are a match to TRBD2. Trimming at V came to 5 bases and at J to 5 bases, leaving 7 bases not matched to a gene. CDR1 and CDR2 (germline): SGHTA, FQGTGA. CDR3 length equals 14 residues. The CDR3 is CASSKAGLRDTQYF. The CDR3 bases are TGTGCCAGCAGCAAAGCGGGGCTTCGAGATACGCAGTATTTT.

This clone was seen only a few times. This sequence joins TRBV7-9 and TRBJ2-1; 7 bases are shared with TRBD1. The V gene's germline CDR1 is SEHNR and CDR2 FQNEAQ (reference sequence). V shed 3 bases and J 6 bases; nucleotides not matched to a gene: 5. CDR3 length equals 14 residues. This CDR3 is CASSLTTGTNEQFF. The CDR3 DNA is TGTGCCAGCAGCTTGACGACAGGGACCAATGAGCAGTTCTTC.

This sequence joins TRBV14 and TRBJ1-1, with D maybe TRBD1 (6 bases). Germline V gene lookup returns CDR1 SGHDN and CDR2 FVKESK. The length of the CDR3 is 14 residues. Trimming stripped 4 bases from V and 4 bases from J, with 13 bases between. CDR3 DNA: TGTGCCAGCAGCCCCCGACAGGTATTCACTGAAGCTTTCTTT. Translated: CASSPRQVFTEAFF.

CDR3 coding DNA: TGTGCCAGCAGCTTGGAGGCGGCGGGCACTGAAGCTTTCTTT. This translates into CASSLEAAGTEAFF. The rearrangement uses TRBV5-6 and TRBJ1-1; the D is unclear. The length of the CDR3 is 14 residues. Germline V CDR1 and CDR2: SGHDT, YYEEEE. V was shortened by 0 bases and J by 4 bases, with 10 bases between the two germline ends.

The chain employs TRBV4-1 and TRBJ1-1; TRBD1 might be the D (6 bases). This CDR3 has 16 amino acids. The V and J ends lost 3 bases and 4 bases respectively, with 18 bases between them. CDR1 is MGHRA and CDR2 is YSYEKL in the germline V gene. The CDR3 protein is CASSHWTGQGGTEAFF. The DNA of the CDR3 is TGCGCCAGCAGCCATTGGACCGGACAAGGGGGCACTGAAGCTTTCTTT.

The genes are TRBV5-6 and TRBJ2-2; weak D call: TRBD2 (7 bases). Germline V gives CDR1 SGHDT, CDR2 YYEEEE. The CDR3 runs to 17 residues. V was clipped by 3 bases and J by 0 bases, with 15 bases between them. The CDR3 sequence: CASSWGGAISNTGELFF. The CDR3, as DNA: TGTGCCAGCAGCTGGGGGGGGGCAATATCGAACACCGGGGAGCTGTTTTTT.

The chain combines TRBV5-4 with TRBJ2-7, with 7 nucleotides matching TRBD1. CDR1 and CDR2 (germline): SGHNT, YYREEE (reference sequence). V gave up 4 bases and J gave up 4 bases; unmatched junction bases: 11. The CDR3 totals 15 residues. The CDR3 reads CASSRAPGTAYEQYF. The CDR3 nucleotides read TGTGCCAGCAGCCGAGCCCCCGGGACAGCATACGAGCAGTACTTC.

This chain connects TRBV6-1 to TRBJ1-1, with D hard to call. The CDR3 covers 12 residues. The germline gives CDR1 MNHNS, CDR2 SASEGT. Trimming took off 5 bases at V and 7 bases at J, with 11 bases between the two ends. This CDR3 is CASSPIQVEAFF. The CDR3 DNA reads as TGTGCCAGCAGTCCGATCCAGGTTGAAGCTTTCTTT.

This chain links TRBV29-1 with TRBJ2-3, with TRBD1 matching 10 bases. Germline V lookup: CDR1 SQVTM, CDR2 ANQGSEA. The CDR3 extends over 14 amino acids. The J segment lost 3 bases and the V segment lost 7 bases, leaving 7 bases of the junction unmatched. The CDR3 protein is CSGRDRGRTDTQYF. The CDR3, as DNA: TGCAGCGGCCGGGACAGGGGAAGGACAGATACGCAGTATTTT.

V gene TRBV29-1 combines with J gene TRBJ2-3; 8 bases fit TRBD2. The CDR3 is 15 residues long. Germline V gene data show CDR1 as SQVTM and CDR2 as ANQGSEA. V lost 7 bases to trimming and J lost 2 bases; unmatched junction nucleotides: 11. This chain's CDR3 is CSEIAREGVTDTQYF. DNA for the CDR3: TGCAGCGAGATAGCCCGGGAGGGCGTCACAGATACGCAGTATTTT.

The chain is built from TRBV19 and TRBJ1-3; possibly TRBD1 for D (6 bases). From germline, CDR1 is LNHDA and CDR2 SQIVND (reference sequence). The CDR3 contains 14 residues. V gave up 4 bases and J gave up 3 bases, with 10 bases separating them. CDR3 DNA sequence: TGTGCCAGTAGTACTGGGACAATTGGAAACACCATATATTTT. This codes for CASSTGTIGNTIYF.

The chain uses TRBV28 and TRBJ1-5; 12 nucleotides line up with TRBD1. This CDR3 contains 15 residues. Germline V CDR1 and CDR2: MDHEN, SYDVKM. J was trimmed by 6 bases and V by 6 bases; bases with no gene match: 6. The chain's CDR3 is CASSRGTGGFQPQHF. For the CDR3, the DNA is TGTGCCAGCAGCCGCGGGACAGGGGGCTTTCAGCCCCAGCATTTT.

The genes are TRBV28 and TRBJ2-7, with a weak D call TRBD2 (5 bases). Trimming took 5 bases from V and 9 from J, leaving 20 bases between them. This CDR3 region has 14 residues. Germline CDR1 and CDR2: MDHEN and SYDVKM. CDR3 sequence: CASSPSGFYAGQYF. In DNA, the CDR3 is TGTGCCAGCAGTCCCTCGGGATTCTACGCTGGGCAGTACTTC.

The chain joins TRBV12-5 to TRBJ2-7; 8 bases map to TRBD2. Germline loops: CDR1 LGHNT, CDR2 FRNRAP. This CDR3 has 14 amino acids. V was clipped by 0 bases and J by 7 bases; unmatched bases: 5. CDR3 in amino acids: CASGLVAGVGEQYF. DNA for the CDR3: TGTGCTAGTGGTTTGGTAGCGGGAGTGGGGGAGCAGTACTTC.

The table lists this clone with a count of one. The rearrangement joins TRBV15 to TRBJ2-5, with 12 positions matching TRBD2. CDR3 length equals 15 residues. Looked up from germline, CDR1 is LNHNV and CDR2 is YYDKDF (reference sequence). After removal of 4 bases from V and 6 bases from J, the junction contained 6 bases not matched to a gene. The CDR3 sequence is CATSTRTSGDKTQYF. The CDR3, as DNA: TGTGCCACCAGCACCCGGACTAGCGGGGATAAGACCCAGTACTTC.

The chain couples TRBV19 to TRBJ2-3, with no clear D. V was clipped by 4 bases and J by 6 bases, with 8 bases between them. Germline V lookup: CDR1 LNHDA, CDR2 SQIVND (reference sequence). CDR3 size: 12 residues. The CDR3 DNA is TGTGCCAGTAGTACCGCGATCGATACGCAGTATTTT. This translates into CASSTAIDTQYF.

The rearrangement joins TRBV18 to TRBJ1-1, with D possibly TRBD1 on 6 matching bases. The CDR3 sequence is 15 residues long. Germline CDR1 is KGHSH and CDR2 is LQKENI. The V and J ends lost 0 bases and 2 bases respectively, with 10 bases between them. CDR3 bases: TGTGCCAGCTCACCACCAGACAGGTCCAACACTGAAGCTTTCTTT. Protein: CASSPPDRSNTEAFF.